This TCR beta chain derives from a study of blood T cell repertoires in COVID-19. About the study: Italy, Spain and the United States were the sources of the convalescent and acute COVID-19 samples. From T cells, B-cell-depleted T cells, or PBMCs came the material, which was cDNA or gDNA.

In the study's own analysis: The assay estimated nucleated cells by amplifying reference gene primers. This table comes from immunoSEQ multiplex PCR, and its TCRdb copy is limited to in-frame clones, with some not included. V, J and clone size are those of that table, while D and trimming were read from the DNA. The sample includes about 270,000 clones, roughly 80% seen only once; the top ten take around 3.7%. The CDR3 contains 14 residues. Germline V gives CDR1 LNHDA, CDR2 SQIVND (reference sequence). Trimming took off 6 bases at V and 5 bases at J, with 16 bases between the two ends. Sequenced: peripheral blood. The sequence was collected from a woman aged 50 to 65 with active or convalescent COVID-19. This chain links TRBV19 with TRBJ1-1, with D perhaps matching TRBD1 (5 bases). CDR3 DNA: TGTGCCAGTAGCATGACAGACTCCCTGACTGAAGCTTTCTTT. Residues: CASSMTDSLTEAFF.